This is a list of T cell receptor beta chains from one sample in a study of brain T cells in children with intractable seizures. Sequencing used immunoSEQ multiplex PCR; TCRdb keeps in-frame clones, though not all of them. The table lists under 150,000 clones, under 95% of them singletons. The starting material was peripheral blood, obtained at surgery. The receptors shown here come from a boy less than two years old with hemimegalencephaly and intractable seizures. CDR3s include the opening cysteine and the closing phenylalanine or tryptophan. D genes are given only for firm matches. Size is stated for part of the rows, as once, few or many counts, or as a class when the clone is expanded.

NA,TRBJ2-1,NA,TRBV5-4,TGTGCCAGCAGCGCAATAGCGGTTAGCTCCTACAATGAGCAGTTCTTC,CASSAIAVSSYNEQFF
NA,TRBJ1-5,NA,TRBV24-1,TGTGCCACCAGTGACCCGACAGATAATCAGCCCCAGCATTTT,CATSDPTDNQPQHF
NA,TRBJ2-1,NA,TRBV7-3,TGTGCCAGCAGCTTAGTAAATACAGTGGGCAATGAGCAGTTCTTC,CASSLVNTVGNEQFF
TRBD2,TRBJ2-2,NA,TRBV10-3,TGTGCCGCCCGGGGCCTACTAGCGGGAGGGACCGGGGAGCTGTTTTTT,CAARGLLAGGTGELFF
NA,TRBJ1-2,NA,TRBV28,TGTGCCAGCAGTTACCTGACAGGAAACTATGGCTACACCTTC,CASSYLTGNYGYTF
TRBD2,TRBJ2-6,once,TRBV5-1,TGCGCCAGCAGCCAATCGACTAGCGGGAGGGGCTCTGGGGCCAACGTCCTGACTTTC,CASSQSTSGRGSGANVLTF
NA,TRBJ2-5,few,TRBV4-3,TGCGCCAGCAGCCCTCTGAGCGGGCAAGAGACCCAGTACTTC,CASSPLSGQETQYF
NA,TRBJ2-5,NA,TRBV28,TGTGCCAGCAGTTTAGGGTTGGCCAAGGGGACCCAGTACTTC,CASSLGLAKGTQYF
TRBD1,TRBJ1-5,NA,TRBV4-2,TGTGCCAGCAGCCAGAGGGACAGCCCCTTGGGGCCCCAGCATTTT,CASSQRDSPLGPQHF
TRBD2,TRBJ2-7,NA,TRBV6-6,TGTGCCAGCAGTACCGGACTAGCGGGAAACGAGCAGTACTTC,CASSTGLAGNEQYF
TRBD1,TRBJ2-5,NA,TRBV13,TGTGCCAGCAGCACCGGGACAGGCCTCGTAGAGACCCAGTACTTC,CASSTGTGLVETQYF
NA,TRBJ1-2,NA,TRBV4-1,TGCGCCAGCAGCCAAGTGAGGGAGGGACCTACGAACTATGGCTACACCTTC,CASSQVREGPTNYGYTF
NA,TRBJ2-7,NA,TRBV21-1,TGTGCCAGCATGGGGGACAGGGGGCCCGGGCGGGACGAGCAGTACTTC,CASMGDRGPGRDEQYF
NA,TRBJ2-1,once,TRBV4-3,TGCGCCAGCAGCCAAGGTGGCGGGACTCGAAATGAGCAGTTCTTC,CASSQGGGTRNEQFF
NA,TRBJ2-7,NA,TRBV7-9,TGTGCCAGCAGCTTATCCTACGAGCAGTACTTC,CASSLSYEQYF
TRBD1,TRBJ1-2,NA,TRBV15,TGTGCCACCAGTCCCGTCGGGACAGGAGCCTATGGCTACACCTTC,CATSPVGTGAYGYTF
NA,TRBJ2-1,once,TRBV27,TGTGCCAGCAGGTTCTTACAGGGAGATGAGCAGTTCTTC,CASRFLQGDEQFF
NA,TRBJ2-7,NA,TRBV7-2,TGTGCCAGCAGCTTAGTTCGGGGGCGCGACGAGCAGTACTTC,CASSLVRGRDEQYF
NA,TRBJ1-4,NA,TRBV6-5,TGTGCCAGCCGGACAGCTTTAAATGAAAAACTGTTTTTT,CASRTALNEKLFF
TRBD1,TRBJ1-1,NA,TRBV10-2,TGCGCCAGCAGAAACAGGGGTGGAGGTGAAGCTTTCTTT,CASRNRGGGEAFF
NA,TRBJ2-7,NA,TRBV28,TGTGCCAGCGATTCTCCGGTCACGAGGGGATACGAGCAGTACTTC,CASDSPVTRGYEQYF
NA,TRBJ2-7,NA,TRBV7-2,TGTGCCAGCAGCCCCGCCTACGAGCAGTACTTC,CASSPAYEQYF
NA,TRBJ2-2,NA,TRBV5-4,TGTGCCAGCAGCCGGCTAGGCTCGGCCGGGGAGCTGTTTTTT,CASSRLGSAGELFF
NA,TRBJ2-1,NA,TRBV24-1,TGTGCCACCAGTGGCCTTAAACCAGACAGCTCCTACAATGAGCAGTTCTTC,CATSGLKPDSSYNEQFF
NA,TRBJ2-1,once,TRBV4-2,TGTGCCAGCAGCCAAGATTCGGTTTACAATGAGCAGTTCTTC,CASSQDSVYNEQFF
NA,TRBJ2-1,NA,TRBV4-1,TGCGCCAGCAGCCAAGATTTCCGTGGGCAGTTCTTC,CASSQDFRGQFF
NA,TRBJ1-1,NA,TRBV11-2,TGTGCCAGCAGCTTAGTGGCGGTGAACACTGAAGCTTTCTTT,CASSLVAVNTEAFF
NA,TRBJ1-3,NA,TRBV7-6,TGTGCCAGCAGCCCGCGGAGGGACGGAGGAAACACCATATATTTT,CASSPRRDGGNTIYF
NA,TRBJ1-2,once,TRBV12-3/TRBV12-4,TGTGCCAGCAGTTTGCAGGGATCGTATGGCTACACCTTC,CASSLQGSYGYTF
NA,TRBJ1-3,NA,TRBV27,TGTGCCAGCAGTTTATCTCGGGGGGCCTCGGCTGGAAACACCATATATTTT,CASSLSRGASAGNTIYF
TRBD2,TRBJ2-7,NA,TRBV10-1,TGCGCCGGCAGGGTAACTAGCGTTTGCCCAAGCTCCTACGAGCAGTACTTC,CAGRVTSVCPSSYEQYF
NA,TRBJ2-4,NA,TRBV9,TGTGCCAGCAGCGTGGGGGCCCAGGGAAACATTCAGTACTTC,CASSVGAQGNIQYF
TRBD2,TRBJ2-5,NA,TRBV28,TGTGCCAGCAGTTTTCAAGCGGGAGGGCTTGGACAAGAGACCCAGTACTTC,CASSFQAGGLGQETQYF
TRBD2,TRBJ2-1,NA,TRBV7-9,TGTGCCAGCAGCCGGTGGGGAGCGGGAGACGCCAATGAGCAGTTCTTC,CASSRWGAGDANEQFF
TRBD1,TRBJ1-2,NA,TRBV29-1,TGCAGCGTTGGACAGGGGGGCTATGGCTACACCTTC,CSVGQGGYGYTF
TRBD1,TRBJ2-1,NA,TRBV27,TGTGCCAGCAGTTCCCGGGTGGGACAGCTAAACAATGAGCAGTTCTTC,CASSSRVGQLNNEQFF
NA,TRBJ1-1,NA,TRBV29-1,TGCAGCGTACAGGGCCTCATGAACACTGAAGCTTTCTTT,CSVQGLMNTEAFF
NA,TRBJ2-3,NA,TRBV6-5,TGTGCCAGCAAGTCCCCGGGGGATACGCAGTATTTT,CASKSPGDTQYF
NA,TRBJ2-3,NA,TRBV6-5,TGTGCCAGCAGTTCCCCGCTAGATCTATGGTATTTT,CASSSPLDLWYF
TRBD2,TRBJ2-7,NA,TRBV7-9,TGTGCCAGCAGCTCCCGACTAGCGGGACTCTCCTACGAGCAGTACTTC,CASSSRLAGLSYEQYF
TRBD1,TRBJ2-7,NA,TRBV29-1,TGCAGCGTTGGGGGACAGGGAAGATTGGACGAGCAGTACTTC,CSVGGQGRLDEQYF
NA,TRBJ1-1,NA,TRBV7-2,TGTGCCAGCAGCCCGAGTGCTACAGGGTTGGGAGCTTTCTTT,CASSPSATGLGAFF
NA,TRBJ2-7,NA,TRBV11-3,TGTGCCAGTGGAGGCTACGAGCAGTACTTC,CASGGYEQYF
NA,TRBJ2-6,NA,TRBV6-1,TGTGCCAGCAGTGAAGCGACGGTGACAGGGGCCAACGTCCTGACTTTC,CASSEATVTGANVLTF
TRBD2,TRBJ2-7,NA,TRBV5-1,TGCGCCAGCAGCTTAGCGGGAACCTACGAGCAGTACTTC,CASSLAGTYEQYF
NA,TRBJ2-1,NA,TRBV6-5,TGTGCCCGCGCTTTTAGACAGATCGTCAATGAGCAGTTCTTC,CARAFRQIVNEQFF
NA,TRBJ2-2,NA,TRBV13,TGTGCCAGCAGCTCTGGGGGGCGCTACACCGGGGAGCTGTTTTTT,CASSSGGRYTGELFF
TRBD1,TRBJ2-6,NA,TRBV13,TGTGCCAGCAGCCCCTCTCGGGACAGGGGGCAAAGCGTCCTGACTTTC,CASSPSRDRGQSVLTF
NA,TRBJ1-1,once,TRBV21-1,TGTGCCAGCAGCAAACTACCAACAGGGGGGACTGAAGCTTTCTTT,CASSKLPTGGTEAFF
TRBD1,TRBJ2-3,NA,TRBV28,TGTGCCAGCAGCCAGGGGACAGGGGGCGCAGATACGCAGTATTTT,CASSQGTGGADTQYF
NA,TRBJ2-3,NA,TRBV9,TGTGCCAGCAGCGTAGGATCCGCAGATACGCAGTATTTT,CASSVGSADTQYF
TRBD1,TRBJ2-7,NA,TRBV28,TGTGCCAGCAGTCGGGACAGGTTGCGTTCCTACGAGCAGTACTTC,CASSRDRLRSYEQYF
NA,TRBJ1-6,NA,TRBV12-3/TRBV12-4,TGTGCCAGCACGCCAAACTCTAATTCACCCCTCCACTTT,CASTPNSNSPLHF
TRBD1,TRBJ2-3,NA,TRBV5-4,TGTGCCAGCAGCTTTGTGACAGGGGGGGGTACGCAGTATTTT,CASSFVTGGGTQYF